One TCR beta chain is described in this entry. The specificity of this receptor is unknown. Per-nucleotide qualities are absent, and no much larger clonotype sits a single base away. The germline V gene (reference sequence) specifies SGHNT as CDR1 and YYREEE as CDR2. From the cysteine up to the phenylalanine, the CDR3 has a length of 14 residues. Solely the CDR3 DNA is kept, with 42 bases framed from the first base. From V the trimming removes 7 bases and from J it removes 7 bases, while the gene matches leave 7 bases of the junction unaccounted for. Resection was performed on patients in Japan or China between the mid-2010s and the late 2010s. Two lung cancer pathologists independently reviewed H&E slides to confirm the histologic diagnosis of every case. Macro-dissection after pathologic assessment enriched premalignant or tumor cells for nucleic acid extraction. The AllPrep DNA/RNA FFPE Kit was used to isolate DNA from FFPE tissue.

This entry comes from a study of immune evolution from preneoplasia to lung adenocarcinoma (dated by TCRdb to the early 2020s). As for the study more broadly: HLA loss of heterozygosity was observed in approximately 7%, 15% and 30% of AIS, MIA and ADC lesions, respectively, and was not observed in any AAH lesions. The sample size was set by how many specimens were available, not by a prior power calculation. The overall cohort was made up of more than 40 patients with pulmonary nodules who had surgical resection. The TCR sequencing data were obtained from 51 patients. It was reported in the study that 105 samples were used for TCR sequencing. POLYSOLVER was used to infer Class I HLA alleles from exome data, and LOHHLA was used to detect allele-specific HLA loss. The study profiled immune contexture across lung adenocarcinoma precursors and invasive adenocarcinoma using immune gene expression, TCR sequencing and multiplex immunofluorescence. Resected precursor lesions (AAH, AIS, MIA) and invasive adenocarcinomas were compared with paired morphologically normal lung tissue. The immune data were combined with whole exome sequencing and methylation data from the same cohort of nodules. Overall results and qualifications from the work: Clonality was highest in normal lung, while later-stage lesions appeared to show lower clonality but higher T cell density and diversity. The findings rested on association rather than direct causation, and larger cohorts with long-term follow-up and longitudinal biopsies were considered necessary. Normal lung had the highest top T cell clone frequencies, which appeared to decline progressively from AAH through AIS, MIA and invasive adenocarcinoma. The highest T cell clonality was observed in KRAS-mutant nodules compared with EGFR-mutant or double wild-type lesions. Because all patients were from Japan and China, applicability to Western populations was uncertain.

TCR beta CDR3 regions were sequenced from DNA using the immunoSEQ hsTCRbeta Kit. On the study's bioinformatics: TCR sequencing data were analysed with the ImmunoSEQ Analyzer. T cell clonality was defined as 1 minus Pielou's evenness, as computed on productive rearrangements. The inverse Simpson index, applied to productive templates, was used to measure T cell diversity. T cell density was defined as TCR beta template counts normalized to usable DNA, with usable DNA estimated by amplifying and sequencing housekeeping genes. TCR metrics were compared across histologic stages using two-sided Kruskal-Wallis tests. Not all clones reach the TCRdb copy of this immuneACCESS table, which keeps in-frame sequences only. Checked studies attribute under half of the gap to unresolved V genes and leave the rest unexplained. V and J calls and clone size are given by that table; D and trimming were obtained from the DNA. This sample lists about 7,600 clones; about 86% were detected once. Of the sample, 8% to 8.5% falls within the top ten clones.

The sample was FFPE invasive lung adenocarcinoma tissue. In light of the paper, this sample's cell subset or site label describes: frankly invasive lung adenocarcinoma (ADC). Recombination linked TRBV5-4 to TRBJ2-2, with 10 bases in between that match TRBD2. The clonotype comes from a person aged 45-60 years with lung adenocarcinoma. The bases read TGTGCCAGCGCGGAGCGGGGGGGGCACGGGGAGCTGTTTTTT. Its product reads: CASAERGGHGELFF.